The next 16 T cell receptor beta chains were all read from a single sample in a study of OX40 agonist ivuxolimab in advanced cancers. TCRdb keeps only in-frame clones here, not all; method: immunoSEQ multiplex PCR. The top ten hold about 2.7% of the sample, which has 55,000 to 85,000 clones, about nine tenths seen once. The sample consisted of CD4+ or CD8+ T cells sorted from blood, taken in a trial of the OX40 agonist ivuxolimab. The origin of the receptors is an adult with an advanced solid tumor such as melanoma, head and neck, liver or kidney cancer.

This clone has more than one count but fewer than ten. This chain joins TRBV9 and TRBJ2-2, with D uncertain. The CDR3 spans 14 residues. Germline V gene lookup returns CDR1 SGDLS and CDR2 YYNGEE. The V end lost 3 bases, the J end lost 2 bases, and 8 bases lay between the germline ends. CDR3 protein: CASSARTNTGELFF. CDR3 DNA: TGTGCCAGCAGCGCCCGGACCAACACCGGGGAGCTGTTTTTT. Drawing the rest from reference TRBV9 and TRBJ2-2, the complete variable domain is DSGVTQTPKHLITATGQRVTLRCSPRSGDLSVYWYQQSLDQGLQFLIQYYNGEERAKGNILERFSAQQFPDLHSELNLSSLELGDSALYFCASSARTNTGELFFGEGSRLTVL.

The chain carries TRBV30 and TRBJ2-3; TRBD2 matches 12 bases. CDR1 is GTSNPN, CDR2 SVGIG, per germline (reference sequence). The CDR3 is 17 residues long. The V segment lost 8 bases and the J segment 2 bases; nucleotides outside the gene matches: 14. CDR3 region: CADLAGGLDDITDTQYF. CDR3 DNA sequence: TGTGCCGATCTAGCGGGGGGGCTCGACGACATCACAGATACGCAGTATTTT.

This chain joins TRBV29-1 and TRBJ1-2; no firm D call. The V gene's germline CDR1 is SQVTM and CDR2 ANQGSEA. V lost 3 bases and J 3 bases, leaving 14 bases between the germline ends. The CDR3 extends over 14 amino acids. CDR3 sequence (DNA): TGCAGCGTTGAGCAAGCCGGTCAGCACTATGGCTACACCTTC. It translates to CSVEQAGQHYGYTF. Full variable domain (outside the CDR3, taken from reference TRBV29-1 and TRBJ1-2): SAVISQKPSRDICQRGTSLTIQCQVDSQVTMMFWYRQQPGQSLTLIATANQGSEATYESGFVIDKFPISRPNLTFSTLTVSNMSPEDSSIYLCSVEQAGQHYGYTFGSGTRLTVV.

The chain has TRBV4-1 and TRBJ2-3; D may be TRBD1 or TRBD2 (5 bases each). This CDR3 comprises 17 residues. Trimming removed 1 base from V and 0 bases from J, with 14 bases in between. CDR1 and CDR2 from the germline V gene are MGHRA and YSYEKL. The CDR3: CASSQGRQGPSTDTQYF. The CDR3 bases are TGCGCCAGCAGCCAAGGGCGGCAGGGACCGAGCACAGATACGCAGTATTTT.

The chain uses TRBV18 and TRBJ2-7, with 10 bases fitting TRBD1. Germline V lookup: CDR1 KGHSH, CDR2 LQKENI. Trimming took 4 bases from V and 0 from J; bases not matched to a gene: 6. The CDR3 loop spans 16 amino acids. The CDR3 is CASSLLGQGPSYEQYF. In nucleotides, the CDR3 is TGTGCCAGCTCACTCTTGGGACAGGGGCCCTCCTACGAGCAGTACTTC.

This clone was recorded once. This chain's CDR3 is CASSFPSSDTQYF. The CDR3 DNA follows: TGTGCCAGCAGCTTCCCCTCTTCAGATACGCAGTATTTT. This chain joins TRBV5-6 and TRBJ2-3; D not resolved. Germline CDR1 reads SGHDT; CDR2 reads YYEEEE. The CDR3 has 13 residues. Trimming took 2 bases from V and 4 from J, leaving 8 bases between them.

V usage is TRBV2 and J usage is TRBJ1-2; 9 nucleotides match TRBD1. This CDR3 is 12 amino acids long. Germline values: CDR1 SNHLY, CDR2 FYNNEI. Germline trimming cut 7 bases from V and 7 bases from J; bases unmatched to any gene: 4. This CDR3 is CASNSDRGGYTF. CDR3 bases: TGTGCCAGCAACTCGGACAGGGGTGGCTACACCTTC.

This clone has a single count. The chain is built from TRBV5-6 and TRBJ2-5; D is undetermined. The CDR3 totals 13 residues. Germline values: CDR1 SGHDT, CDR2 YYEEEE. The V and J ends lost 4 bases and 5 bases respectively, with 12 bases between them. CDR3 nucleotides: TGTGCCAGCAGCCGGTACTCAGAGGAGACCCAGTACTTC. Translated: CASSRYSEETQYF.

The chain couples TRBV2 to TRBJ2-7, with 10 positions matching TRBD2. V lost 7 bases, J lost 5 bases, and 11 bases stayed unmatched. The CDR3 is made up of 15 amino acids. Looked up from germline, CDR1 is SNHLY and CDR2 is FYNNEI. CDR3 sequence reads: CASTKAGTSVHEQYF. The CDR3 nucleotides read TGTGCCAGCACCAAAGCCGGGACTAGCGTCCACGAGCAGTACTTC.

This clone was detected only once. J is TRBJ2-2 and V is TRBV5-1, with TRBD2 as a possible D gene (5 bases). Trimming took off 0 bases at V and 4 bases at J, with 10 bases between the two ends. CDR1 and CDR2 from the germline V gene are SGHRS and YFSETQ. This CDR3 region has 15 residues. Written as DNA, the CDR3 is TGCGCCAGCAGCTTGGACACTAGGAGCACCGGGGAGCTGTTTTTT. Amino acids: CASSLDTRSTGELFF.

The V gene is TRBV5-6, the J gene TRBJ1-1, with 7 bases fitting TRBD1. V was clipped by 3 bases and J by 0 bases; unmatched bases: 5. This CDR3 is built from 15 residues. CDR1 is SGHDT and CDR2 is YYEEEE in the germline V gene. The CDR3 DNA reads as TGTGCCAGCAGCTATCGGACAGGACTGAACACTGAAGCTTTCTTT. This sequence encodes CASSYRTGLNTEAFF.

CDR3 bases: TGTGCCAGCAGCTTGAGGACAGTTCGGCATGGCTACACCTTC. This gives the protein CASSLRTVRHGYTF. The J gene is TRBJ1-2, the V gene TRBV5-6, with D possibly being TRBD1 (6 bases). In germline, CDR1 is SGHDT, CDR2 YYEEEE. CDR3 length: 14 amino acids. The germline V and J ends were trimmed by 1 base and 6 bases, with 13 bases remaining between them.

The chain couples TRBV28 to TRBJ1-5; D is ambiguous. V was trimmed by 5 bases and J by 2 bases, leaving 13 bases between them. The CDR3 sequence is 15 residues long. Germline V gives CDR1 MDHEN, CDR2 SYDVKM. The chain's CDR3 is CASSGGRVGNQPQHF. The CDR3 coding sequence is TGTGCCAGCAGTGGAGGGAGGGTTGGCAATCAGCCCCAGCATTTT.

This chain uses TRBV15 with TRBJ1-2; D possibly corresponds to TRBD1 (5 bases). The CDR3 length is 16 residues. V dropped 0 bases and J dropped 5 bases, with 16 bases sitting between them. Per germline, CDR1 LNHNV and CDR2 YYDKDF (reference sequence). The CDR3 DNA reads TGTGCCACCAGCAGAGATCTCGACAGCGGGGTTTATGGCTACACCTTC. Its protein is CATSRDLDSGVYGYTF.

This clone is a singleton in its sample. The V gene is TRBV30, the J gene TRBJ2-2, with TRBD1 matching 9 bases. The V and J ends lost 2 bases and 7 bases, in that order; junction bases with no gene match: 5. This CDR3 is 14 amino acids long. CDR1 and CDR2 from the germline V gene are GTSNPN and SVGIG (reference sequence). The CDR3 nucleotides are TGTGCCTGGAGTACCTCGGGACAGGGCGGGGAGCTGTTTTTT. It yields the protein CAWSTSGQGGELFF.

The CDR3 DNA sequence: TGTGCCAGCAGCTTAGGCCAAGAGACCCAGTACTTC. It specifies CASSLGQETQYF. The V call is TRBV11-2, the J call TRBJ2-5, with D unclear. CDR1 and CDR2 from the germline V gene are SGHAT and FQNNGV. V lost 1 base, J lost 1 base, and 1 base lay in between. The CDR3 contains 12 residues.